The 32 T cell receptor beta chains reported below all come from one sample, sequenced in a study of blood T cell repertoires in COVID-19. Sequencing was performed with immunoSEQ multiplex PCR; in TCRdb, only in-frame clones are kept and a portion is missing. The sample has some 150,000 clones, around 83% seen once. Sequencing was carried out using peripheral blood. All receptors come from a woman aged 50 to 60 with acute or convalescent COVID-19.

The gene calls are TRBV10-1 and TRBJ2-5, with TRBD1 matching 9 bases. The length of the CDR3 is 14 residues. Germline values: CDR1 WNHNN, CDR2 SYGVQD (reference sequence). V lost 5 bases to trimming and J lost 1 base; unmatched junction nucleotides: 2. The CDR3 DNA sequence: TGCGCCAGCAGTAAACAGGGGGCCCAAGAGACCCAGTACTTC. This translates into CASSKQGAQETQYF.

The chain recombines TRBV6-6 with TRBJ1-1; no reliable D call. The CDR3 covers 15 residues. Trimming took off 7 bases at V and 4 bases at J, with 19 bases between the two ends. Germline V CDR1 and CDR2: MNHNY, SVGAGI (reference sequence). The CDR3 loop reads CASTLAPEAITEAFF. DNA of the CDR3: TGTGCCAGCACACTAGCCCCGGAGGCGATCACTGAAGCTTTCTTT.

The rearrangement links TRBV7-2 to TRBJ2-7; 10 positions match TRBD2. Looked up from germline, CDR1 is SGHTA and CDR2 is FQGNSA. CDR3 length equals 15 residues. V lost 3 bases to trimming and J lost 0 bases; unmatched junction nucleotides: 2. The CDR3 DNA sequence: TGTGCCAGCAGCTTCAGCGGGGGGGACTCCTACGAGCAGTACTTC. Its protein product is CASSFSGGDSYEQYF.

The rearrangement uses TRBV29-1 and TRBJ2-1, with D possibly being TRBD2 (5 bases). With 2 bases removed from V and 7 bases from J, the gap between germline ends came to 6 bases. The CDR3 consists of 11 residues. Germline-derived CDR1 and CDR2 are SQVTM and ANQGSEA. In DNA, the CDR3 is TGCAGCGTTGAATCGGGGAATGAGCAGTTCTTC. It encodes CSVESGNEQFF.

The chain uses TRBV18 and TRBJ2-3; a possible D gene is TRBD2 (6 bases). CDR1 is KGHSH and CDR2 is LQKENI in the germline V gene. The length of the CDR3 is 13 residues. V was clipped by 3 bases and J by 4 bases, with 8 bases between them. CDR3 nucleotides: TGTGCCAGCTCACCGGAGGGACCAGATACGCAGTATTTT. Translating gives CASSPEGPDTQYF.

The chain has TRBV27 and TRBJ1-5; D might be TRBD1 (5 bases). This CDR3 is built from 15 residues. CDR1 is MNHEY, CDR2 SMNVEV, per germline (reference sequence). V was cut by 4 bases and J by 3 bases, with 13 bases left in between. The CDR3 DNA follows: TGTGCCAGCAGTTCCATGGGGGGGTACAATCAGCCCCAGCATTTT. Translated: CASSSMGGYNQPQHF.

This sequence joins TRBV9 and TRBJ1-5; D might be TRBD1 (6 bases). CDR1 is SGDLS, CDR2 YYNGEE, per germline. The V end was cut by 3 bases, the J end by 4 bases, with 11 bases between. This CDR3 comprises 14 residues. CDR3 sequence reads: CASSEQGVNQPQHF. Written as DNA, the CDR3 is TGTGCCAGCAGCGAACAGGGTGTTAATCAGCCCCAGCATTTT.

V and J are TRBV7-2 and TRBJ2-1, with D perhaps TRBD1 (8 bases). Per the germline V gene, CDR1 is SGHTA and CDR2 is FQGNSA. The CDR3 consists of 14 residues. Trimming shortened V by 8 bases and J by 8 bases, and 19 bases separated the two germline ends. In DNA form, the CDR3 reads TGTGCCAGCTCAGGAACAGGGGGGGTCTATGAGCAGTTCTTC. This encodes CASSGTGGVYEQFF. Looking up the rest from reference TRBV7-2 and TRBJ2-1 gives the full variable domain: GAGVSQSPSNKVTEKGKDVELRCDPISGHTALYWYRQSLGQGLEFLIYFQGNSAPDKSGLPSDRFSAERTGGSVSTLTIQRTQQEDSAVYLCASSGTGGVYEQFFGPGTRLTVL.

The gene calls are TRBV2 and TRBJ1-4; the match to TRBD1 covers 9 bases. Per the germline V gene, CDR1 is SNHLY and CDR2 is FYNNEI. The CDR3 sequence is 15 residues long. V was pared by 6 bases and J by 5 bases, with 7 bases of the junction left unmatched. This CDR3 reads CASRVAGTGNEKLFF. CDR3 nucleotides: TGTGCCAGCAGGGTAGCCGGGACAGGGAATGAAAAACTGTTTTTT.

The chain recombines TRBV20-1 with TRBJ1-2; D remains ambiguous. The CDR3 consists of 11 residues. V shed 6 bases and J shed 2 bases, with 7 bases lying between them. Germline assignment: CDR1 DFQATT and CDR2 SNEGSKA (reference sequence). The CDR3 sequence: CSARSNYGYTF. The CDR3 nucleotides are TGCAGTGCCCGGTCGAACTATGGCTACACCTTC.

V is TRBV19 and J is TRBJ2-1; 9 nucleotides match TRBD1. V was pared by 7 bases and J by 5 bases, with 9 bases of the junction left unmatched. The CDR3 runs 15 residues. Germline lookup yields CDR1 LNHDA and CDR2 SQIVND (reference sequence). CDR3 amino acids: CASNPTGGINNEQFF. The DNA of the CDR3 is TGTGCCAGTAACCCGACAGGGGGTATCAACAATGAGCAGTTCTTC.

The chain is built from TRBV29-1 and TRBJ1-1; TRBD1 agrees at 9 bases. The CDR3 covers 13 residues. Per germline, CDR1 SQVTM and CDR2 ANQGSEA. The J segment lost 4 bases and the V segment lost 1 base, leaving 1 base of the junction unmatched. The CDR3 DNA sequence: TGCAGCGTTGAAGGACAGGGGGGCACTGAAGCTTTCTTT. It is translated as CSVEGQGGTEAFF.

The V gene is TRBV6-2 or TRBV6-3, the J gene TRBJ1-1; possibly TRBD1 for D (6 bases). Trimming removed 2 bases at V and 1 base at J, with 14 bases between. Germline V gene lookup returns CDR1 MNHEY and CDR2 SVGEGT. This CDR3 comprises 16 residues. The chain's CDR3 is CASSYGQGWGNTEAFF. The CDR3 DNA reads as TGTGCCAGCAGTTACGGTCAGGGGTGGGGGAACACTGAAGCTTTCTTT.

This chain joins TRBV19 and TRBJ1-1; tentatively, D is TRBD1 (5 bases). V shed 3 bases and J shed 4 bases, with 15 bases lying between them. Germline-derived CDR1 and CDR2 are LNHDA and SQIVND (reference sequence). The CDR3 loop spans 15 amino acids. CDR3: CASSMGGGTATEAFF. The CDR3 nucleotides read TGTGCCAGTAGTATGGGTGGAGGGACGGCCACTGAAGCTTTCTTT.

This rearrangement joins TRBV5-1 to TRBJ2-1; D might be TRBD1 (6 bases). Trimming removed 3 bases from V and 0 bases from J, with 10 bases in between. The CDR3 has 15 amino acids. Germline V lookup: CDR1 SGHRS, CDR2 YFSETQ. CDR3 sequence: CASSSTGRSYNEQFF. The CDR3 nucleotides are TGCGCCAGCAGCTCGACAGGCCGCTCCTACAATGAGCAGTTCTTC.

The J gene is TRBJ2-3, the V gene TRBV4-1; D possibly corresponds to TRBD2 (5 bases). V lost 0 bases and J 6 bases, leaving 13 bases between the germline ends. The CDR3 spans 15 residues. The germline CDR1 and CDR2 sequences are MGHRA and YSYEKL. DNA for the CDR3: TGCGCCAGCAGCCAAGATGCAAGCGGTGCGGATACGCAGTATTTT. It is translated as CASSQDASGADTQYF.

The chain is built from TRBV19 and TRBJ1-5, with TRBD1 as a possible D gene (6 bases). Trimming removed 7 bases from V and 0 bases from J, with 10 bases in between. Germline CDR1 is LNHDA and CDR2 is SQIVND (reference sequence). The CDR3 has 14 amino acids. CDR3: CASNKGDSNQPQHF. The CDR3 bases are TGTGCCAGTAATAAGGGGGATAGCAATCAGCCCCAGCATTTT.

The chain joins TRBV2 to TRBJ2-5; 10 bases fit TRBD2. Germline V gene data show CDR1 as SNHLY and CDR2 as FYNNEI. The CDR3 is 15 amino acids. The V segment lost 5 bases and the J segment 5 bases; nucleotides outside the gene matches: 8. The CDR3 coding sequence is TGTGCCAGCAGTTCTCTAGCGGGAGTAAGGGAGACCCAGTACTTC. This gives the protein CASSSLAGVRETQYF. The complete variable domain, with remaining parts taken from reference TRBV2 and TRBJ2-5, reads EPEVTQTPSHQVTQMGQEVILRCVPISNHLYFYWYRQILGQKVEFLVSFYNNEISEKSEIFDDQFSVERPDGSNFTLKIRSTKLEDSAMYFCASSSLAGVRETQYFGPGTRLLVL.

This clone was detected only once. The chain carries TRBV5-4 and TRBJ1-3; possibly TRBD1 for D (5 bases). This CDR3 contains 15 residues. Germline V gene data show CDR1 as SGHNT and CDR2 as YYREEE (reference sequence). With 2 bases removed from V and 0 bases from J, the gap between germline ends came to 9 bases. The CDR3: CASSFGGGSGNTIYF. The CDR3 DNA is TGTGCCAGCAGCTTTGGGGGGGGCTCTGGAAACACCATATATTTT.

The chain employs TRBV7-2 and TRBJ2-1; D is unresolved. The CDR3 spans 11 residues. Trimming took 5 bases from V and 5 from J, leaving 4 bases between them. Germline V gives CDR1 SGHTA, CDR2 FQGNSA. The CDR3 here is CASSPDNEQFF. In DNA form, the CDR3 reads TGTGCCAGCAGCCCGGACAATGAGCAGTTCTTC. Complete variable domain (other parts from reference TRBV7-2 and TRBJ2-1): GAGVSQSPSNKVTEKGKDVELRCDPISGHTALYWYRQSLGQGLEFLIYFQGNSAPDKSGLPSDRFSAERTGGSVSTLTIQRTQQEDSAVYLCASSPDNEQFFGPGTRLTVL.

This chain's CDR3 is CASSNRGPYGYTF. The CDR3 bases are TGTGCCAGCAGTAACAGGGGCCCCTATGGCTACACCTTC. The J gene is TRBJ1-2, the V gene TRBV28, with 7 bases that match TRBD1. In germline, CDR1 is MDHEN, CDR2 SYDVKM. With V trimmed by 5 bases and J by 4 bases, 4 bases remained unmatched. This CDR3 is 13 amino acids long.

CDR3 bases: TGTGCCAGCAGCTTAGTAGGATGGCGGTCCTTCCAGGAGACCCAGTACTTC. Translating gives CASSLVGWRSFQETQYF. This chain uses TRBV7-2 with TRBJ2-5; D is uncertain. The CDR3 loop spans 17 amino acids. Trimming removed 1 base from V and 5 bases from J, with 20 bases in between. Germline V gene lookup returns CDR1 SGHTA and CDR2 FQGNSA.

This clone has just one count. DNA for the CDR3: TGCGCCAGCATAGGACAGCAAGAGACCCAGTACTTC. Its protein product is CASIGQQETQYF. The chain is built from TRBV23-1 and TRBJ2-5; D is perhaps TRBD1 (6 bases). TRBV23-1 is an ORF, with its function uncertain. The CDR3 contains 12 residues. V lost 7 bases and J lost 2, with 8 bases in between.

The chain employs TRBV19 and TRBJ2-4, with 9 nucleotides matching TRBD1. CDR3 size: 14 residues. Germline assignment: CDR1 LNHDA and CDR2 SQIVND (reference sequence). V lost 6 bases and J lost 0; bases outside the gene matches: 0. The CDR3 nucleotides read TGTGCCAGTAGGGGACAGGGAGCCAAAAACATTCAGTACTTC. Amino acids: CASRGQGAKNIQYF.

This clone was detected only a few times. V and J are TRBV5-1 and TRBJ1-3; maybe TRBD1 (5 bases). V was shortened by 1 base and J by 0 bases, with 8 bases between the two germline ends. CDR1 is SGHRS, CDR2 YFSETQ, per germline. The CDR3 totals 15 residues. The CDR3 DNA reads TGCGCCAGCAGCTTGCAGGGAAACTCTGGAAACACCATATATTTT. It translates to CASSLQGNSGNTIYF. The entire variable domain, with the rest obtained from reference TRBV5-1 and TRBJ1-3, is as follows: KAGVTQTPRYLIKTRGQQVTLSCSPISGHRSVSWYQQTPGQGLQFLFEYFSETQRNKGNFPGRFSGRQFSNSRSEMNVSTLELGDSALYLCASSLQGNSGNTIYFGEGSWLTVV.

The V gene is TRBV18, the J gene TRBJ1-5; 7 nucleotides agree with TRBD1. The CDR3 is 14 residues long. Per the germline V gene, CDR1 is KGHSH and CDR2 is LQKENI. Trimming took 5 bases from V and 2 from J; bases not matched to a gene: 3. CDR3 nucleotides: TGTGCCAGCTCAAGGACAGGAGGCAATCAGCCCCAGCATTTT. It is translated as CASSRTGGNQPQHF.

This chain joins TRBV28 and TRBJ2-1, with D tentatively TRBD2 (5 bases). Germline V CDR1 and CDR2: MDHEN, SYDVKM. V was cut by 3 bases and J by 4 bases, with 10 bases left in between. This CDR3 spans 14 amino acids. CDR3 residues: CASSFSSGYNEQFF. CDR3 coding DNA: TGTGCCAGCAGTTTTTCATCGGGGTACAATGAGCAGTTCTTC.

This sequence joins TRBV6-5 and TRBJ2-6; D is uncertain. The CDR3 is 13 residues long. Germline loops: CDR1 MNHEY, CDR2 SVGAGI. Trimming took off 7 bases at V and 0 bases at J, with 4 bases between the two ends. CDR3 sequence (DNA): TGTGCCAGCACAAACTCTGGGGCCAACGTCCTGACTTTC. It encodes CASTNSGANVLTF.

This rearrangement joins TRBV9 to TRBJ2-7; possible D gene TRBD2, 6 bases. Trimming took off 4 bases at V and 5 bases at J, with 19 bases between the two ends. CDR1 SGDLS and CDR2 YYNGEE come from the germline V gene. The CDR3 runs 15 residues. CDR3 nucleotide sequence: TGTGCCAGCAGCAGGGGCCGGAGGGCGTCAAACGAGCAGTACTTC. This translates into CASSRGRRASNEQYF.

The rearrangement uses TRBV19 and TRBJ2-5, with TRBD2 matching over 7 bases. V was pared by 5 bases and J by 5 bases, with 8 bases of the junction left unmatched. The CDR3 is made up of 14 amino acids. Germline V gene lookup returns CDR1 LNHDA and CDR2 SQIVND (reference sequence). The CDR3 loop is CASSVTAGGETQYF. DNA for the CDR3: TGTGCCAGTAGTGTCACAGCCGGGGGGGAGACCCAGTACTTC.

V usage is TRBV10-3 and J usage is TRBJ2-7; D is possibly TRBD1 (6 bases). Per the germline V gene, CDR1 is ENHRY and CDR2 is SYGVKD. V was clipped by 0 bases and J by 2 bases, with 11 bases between them. This CDR3 spans 15 amino acids. The CDR3 region is CAISESGRGAYEQYF. CDR3 DNA: TGTGCCATCAGTGAGTCAGGCAGGGGTGCCTACGAGCAGTACTTC.

The chain carries TRBV2 and TRBJ1-1, with 9 bases matching TRBD1. Per germline, CDR1 SNHLY and CDR2 FYNNEI. This CDR3 has 15 residues. V trimming: 6 bases; J trimming: 2 bases; junction bases outside the gene matches: 7. CDR3 region: CASSLRGQGNTEAFF. In nucleotides, the CDR3 is TGTGCCAGCAGCTTAAGGGGACAGGGAAACACTGAAGCTTTCTTT.